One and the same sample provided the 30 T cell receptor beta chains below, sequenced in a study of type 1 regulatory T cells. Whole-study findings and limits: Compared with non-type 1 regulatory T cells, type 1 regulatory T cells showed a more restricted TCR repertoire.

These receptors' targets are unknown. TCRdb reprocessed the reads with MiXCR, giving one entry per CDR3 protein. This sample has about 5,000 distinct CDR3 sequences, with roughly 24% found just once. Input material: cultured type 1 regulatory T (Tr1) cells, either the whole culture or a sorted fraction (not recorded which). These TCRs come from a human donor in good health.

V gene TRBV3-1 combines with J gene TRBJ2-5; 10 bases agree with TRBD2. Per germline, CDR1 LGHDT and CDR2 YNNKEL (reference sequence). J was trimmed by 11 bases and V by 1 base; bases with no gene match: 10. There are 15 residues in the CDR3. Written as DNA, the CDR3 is TGTGCCAGCAGCCAAGTAGCGGGGGGTACCGTACGGCAGTACTTC. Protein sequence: CASSQVAGGTVRQYF.

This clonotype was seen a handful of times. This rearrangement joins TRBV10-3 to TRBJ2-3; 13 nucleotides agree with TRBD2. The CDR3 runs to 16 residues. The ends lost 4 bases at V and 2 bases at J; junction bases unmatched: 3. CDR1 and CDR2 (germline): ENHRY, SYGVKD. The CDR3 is CAISGTSGGLTDTQYF. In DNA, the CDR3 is TGTGCCATCAGTGGGACTAGCGGGGGTCTCACAGATACGCAGTATTTT.

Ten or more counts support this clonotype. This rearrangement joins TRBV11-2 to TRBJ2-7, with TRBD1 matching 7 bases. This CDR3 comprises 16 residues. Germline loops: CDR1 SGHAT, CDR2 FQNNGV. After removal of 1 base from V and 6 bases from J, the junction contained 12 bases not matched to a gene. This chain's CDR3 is CASSLGGQWSLGEQYF. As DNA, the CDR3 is TGTGCCAGCAGCTTAGGGGGACAGTGGTCCCTTGGCGAGCAGTACTTC. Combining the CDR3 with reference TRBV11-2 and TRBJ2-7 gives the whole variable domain EAGVAQSPRYKIIEKRQSVAFWCNPISGHATLYWYQQILGQGPKLLIQFQNNGVVDDSQLPKDRFSAERLKGVDSTLKIQPAKLEDSAVYLCASSLGGQWSLGEQYFGPGTRLTVT.

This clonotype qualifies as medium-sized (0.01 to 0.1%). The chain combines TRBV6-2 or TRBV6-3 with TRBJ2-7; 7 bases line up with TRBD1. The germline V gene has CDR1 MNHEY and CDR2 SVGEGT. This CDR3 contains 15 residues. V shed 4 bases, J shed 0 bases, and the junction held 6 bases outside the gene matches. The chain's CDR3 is CASSFTGAGSYEQYF. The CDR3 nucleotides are TGTGCCAGCAGTTTCACAGGGGCCGGCTCCTACGAGCAGTACTTC.

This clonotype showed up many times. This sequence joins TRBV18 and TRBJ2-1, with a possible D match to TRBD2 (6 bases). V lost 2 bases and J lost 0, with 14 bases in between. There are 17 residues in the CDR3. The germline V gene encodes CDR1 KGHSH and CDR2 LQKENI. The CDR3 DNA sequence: TGTGCCAGCTCACCATTACGCGGCGGGGTCTCCTACAATGAGCAGTTCTTC. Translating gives CASSPLRGGVSYNEQFF.

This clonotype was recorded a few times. CDR3 sequence (DNA): TGTGCCAGCAGCCCACTAGCGGGGGCGAGCACAGATACGCAGTATTTT. This codes for CASSPLAGASTDTQYF. The chain joins TRBV7-2 to TRBJ2-3, with 11 bases aligning to TRBD2. Germline assignment: CDR1 SGHTA and CDR2 FQGNSA. V dropped 5 bases and J dropped 0; count of bases not matched to a gene: 4. The CDR3 is made up of 16 amino acids.

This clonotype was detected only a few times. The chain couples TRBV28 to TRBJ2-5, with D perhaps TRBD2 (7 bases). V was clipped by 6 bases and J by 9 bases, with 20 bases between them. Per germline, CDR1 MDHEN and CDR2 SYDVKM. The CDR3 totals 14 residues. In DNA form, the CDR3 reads TGTGCCAGCAGCGGGGGGCCCCTGGCTGGGTCCCAGTACTTC. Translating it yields CASSGGPLAGSQYF.

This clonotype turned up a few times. The CDR3 sequence is CSARIVYTQYF. The DNA for the CDR3 is TGCAGTGCTAGAATAGTGTATACGCAGTATTTT. V usage is TRBV20-1 and J usage is TRBJ2-3; D not certain. CDR1 is DFQATT, CDR2 SNEGSKA, per germline (reference sequence). This CDR3 is 11 amino acids long. Trimming took 2 bases from V and 7 from J, leaving 7 bases between them.

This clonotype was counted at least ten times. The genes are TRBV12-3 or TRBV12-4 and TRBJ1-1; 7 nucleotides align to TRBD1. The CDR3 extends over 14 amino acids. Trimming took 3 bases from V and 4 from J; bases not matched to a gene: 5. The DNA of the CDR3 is TGTGCCAGCAGTTTTCAGGGGGAGGGCACTGAAGCTTTCTTT. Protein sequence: CASSFQGEGTEAFF.

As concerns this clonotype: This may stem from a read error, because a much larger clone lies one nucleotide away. This CDR3 reads CASSVLQGKQIF. CDR3 nucleotide sequence: TGTGCCAGTAGTGTCCTGCAGGGAAAGCAGATCTTC. V usage is TRBV19 and J usage is TRBJ2-1, with D maybe TRBD1 (5 bases). CDR1 and CDR2 from the germline V gene are LNHDA and SQIVND (reference sequence). This CDR3 region has 12 residues.

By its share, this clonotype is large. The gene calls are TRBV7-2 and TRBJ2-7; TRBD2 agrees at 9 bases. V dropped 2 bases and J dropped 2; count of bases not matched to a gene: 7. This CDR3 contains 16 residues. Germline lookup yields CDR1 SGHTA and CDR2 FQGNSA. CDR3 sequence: CASSLSMSSGAYEQYF. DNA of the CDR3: TGTGCCAGCAGCTTATCGATGTCTAGCGGGGCCTACGAGCAGTACTTC.

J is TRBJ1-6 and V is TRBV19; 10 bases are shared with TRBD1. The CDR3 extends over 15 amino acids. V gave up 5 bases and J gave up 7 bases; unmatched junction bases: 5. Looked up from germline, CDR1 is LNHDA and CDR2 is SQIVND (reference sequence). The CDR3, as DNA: TGTGCCAGTAGTCCGCGGGACAGGGGAAATTCACCCCTCCACTTT. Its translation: CASSPRDRGNSPLHF.

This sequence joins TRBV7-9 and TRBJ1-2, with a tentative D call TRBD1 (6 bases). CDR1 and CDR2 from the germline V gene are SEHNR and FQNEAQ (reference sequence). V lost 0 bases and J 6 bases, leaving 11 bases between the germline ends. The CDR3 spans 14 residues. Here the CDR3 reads CASSLARTANGYTF. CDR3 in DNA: TGTGCCAGCAGCTTAGCGCGGACAGCGAATGGCTACACCTTC.

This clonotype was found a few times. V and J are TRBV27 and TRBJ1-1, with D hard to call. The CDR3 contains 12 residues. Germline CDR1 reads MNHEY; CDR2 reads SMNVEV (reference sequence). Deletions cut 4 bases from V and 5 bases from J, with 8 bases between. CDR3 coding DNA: TGTGCCAGCAGTTCCGTGGGAACTGAAGCTTTCTTT. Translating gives CASSSVGTEAFF.

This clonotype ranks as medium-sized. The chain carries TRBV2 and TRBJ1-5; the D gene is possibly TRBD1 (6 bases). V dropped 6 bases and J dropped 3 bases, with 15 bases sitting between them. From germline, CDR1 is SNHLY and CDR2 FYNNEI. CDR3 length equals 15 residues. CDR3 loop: CASSLDRSPNQPQHF. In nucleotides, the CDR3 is TGTGCCAGCAGCCTTGACAGGAGCCCCAATCAGCCCCAGCATTTT.

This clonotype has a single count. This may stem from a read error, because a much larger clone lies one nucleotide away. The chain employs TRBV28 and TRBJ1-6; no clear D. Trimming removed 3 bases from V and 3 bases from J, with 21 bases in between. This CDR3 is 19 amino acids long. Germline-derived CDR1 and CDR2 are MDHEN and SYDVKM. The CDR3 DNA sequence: TGTGCCAGCAGTTTTGGGCGACGGACCGCGAGCTACTATAATTCACCCCTCCACTTT. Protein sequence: CASSFGRRTASYYNSPLHF.

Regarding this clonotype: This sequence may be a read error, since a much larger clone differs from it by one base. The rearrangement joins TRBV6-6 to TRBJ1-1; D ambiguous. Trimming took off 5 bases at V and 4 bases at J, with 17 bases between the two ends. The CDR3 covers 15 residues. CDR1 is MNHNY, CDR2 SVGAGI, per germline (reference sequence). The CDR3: CASSATGAMSTEAFF. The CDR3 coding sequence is TGTGCCAGCAGTGCGACGGGAGCCATGAGCACTGAAGCTTTCTTT.

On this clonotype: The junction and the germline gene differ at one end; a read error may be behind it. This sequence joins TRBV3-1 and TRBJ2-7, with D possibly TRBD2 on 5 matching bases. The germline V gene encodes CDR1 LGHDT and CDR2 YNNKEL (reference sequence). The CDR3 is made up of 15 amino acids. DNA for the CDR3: TGTGCCAGCAGCCAAGGGGTGGGGAGCTCCTGCGAGCAGTACTTC. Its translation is CASSQGVGSSCEQYF.

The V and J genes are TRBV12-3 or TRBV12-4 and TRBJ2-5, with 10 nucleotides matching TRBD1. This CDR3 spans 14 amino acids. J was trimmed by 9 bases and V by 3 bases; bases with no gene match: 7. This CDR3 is CASSFGTGVMAQYF. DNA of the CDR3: TGTGCCAGCAGTTTCGGGACAGGGGTTATGGCCCAGTACTTC.

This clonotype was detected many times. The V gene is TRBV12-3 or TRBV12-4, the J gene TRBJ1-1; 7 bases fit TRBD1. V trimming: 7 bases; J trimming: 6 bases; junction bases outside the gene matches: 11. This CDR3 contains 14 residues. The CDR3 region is CASKIRGGFSEAFF. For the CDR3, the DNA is TGTGCCAGCAAGATCAGGGGGGGTTTTTCTGAAGCTTTCTTT.

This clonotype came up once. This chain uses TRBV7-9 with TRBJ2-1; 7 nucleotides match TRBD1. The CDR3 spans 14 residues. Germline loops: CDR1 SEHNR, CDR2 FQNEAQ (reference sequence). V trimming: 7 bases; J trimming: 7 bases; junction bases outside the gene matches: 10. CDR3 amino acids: CASIPGTGENEQFF. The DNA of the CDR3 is TGTGCCAGCATCCCCGGCACAGGGGAGAATGAGCAGTTCTTC.

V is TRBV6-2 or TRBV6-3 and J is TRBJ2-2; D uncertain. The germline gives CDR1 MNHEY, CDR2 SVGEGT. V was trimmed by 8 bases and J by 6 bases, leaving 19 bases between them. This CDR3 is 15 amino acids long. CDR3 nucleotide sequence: TGTGCCAGCCCCGTCGTCCCCGTGATGCCCGGGGAGCTGTTTTTT. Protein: CASPVVPVMPGELFF.

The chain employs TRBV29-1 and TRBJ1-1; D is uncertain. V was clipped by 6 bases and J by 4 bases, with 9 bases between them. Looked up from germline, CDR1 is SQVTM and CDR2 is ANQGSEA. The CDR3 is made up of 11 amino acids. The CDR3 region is CSVALSTEAFF. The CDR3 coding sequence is TGCAGCGTGGCCCTTAGCACTGAAGCTTTCTTT.

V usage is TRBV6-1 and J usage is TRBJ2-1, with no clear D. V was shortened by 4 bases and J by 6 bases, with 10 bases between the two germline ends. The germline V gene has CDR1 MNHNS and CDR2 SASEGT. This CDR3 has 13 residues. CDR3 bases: TGTGCCAGCAGTGGAAGCCTCCCCAATGAGCAGTTCTTC. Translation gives CASSGSLPNEQFF.

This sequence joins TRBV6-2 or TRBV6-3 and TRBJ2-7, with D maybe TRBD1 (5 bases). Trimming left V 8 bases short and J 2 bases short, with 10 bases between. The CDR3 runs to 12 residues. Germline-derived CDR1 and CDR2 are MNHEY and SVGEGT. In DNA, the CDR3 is TGTGCCAGCGGGCAGGGAACCTACGAGCAGTACTTC. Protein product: CASGQGTYEQYF.

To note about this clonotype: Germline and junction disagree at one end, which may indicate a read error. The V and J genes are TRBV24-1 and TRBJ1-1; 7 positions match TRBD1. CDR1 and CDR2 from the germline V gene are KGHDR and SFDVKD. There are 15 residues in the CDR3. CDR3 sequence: CASSYQGGVNTEAFF. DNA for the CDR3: TGTGCCAGCAGTTATCAGGGGGGAGTGAACACTGAGGCTTTCTTT.

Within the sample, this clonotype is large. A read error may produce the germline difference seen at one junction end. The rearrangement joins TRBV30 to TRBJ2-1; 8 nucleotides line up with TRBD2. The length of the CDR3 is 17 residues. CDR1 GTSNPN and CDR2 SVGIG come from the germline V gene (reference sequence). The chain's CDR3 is CAWSALLSAGGYYEQFF. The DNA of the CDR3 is TGTGCCTGGAGTGCCCTTTTGTCCGCGGGGGGCTACTATGAGCAGTTCTTC.

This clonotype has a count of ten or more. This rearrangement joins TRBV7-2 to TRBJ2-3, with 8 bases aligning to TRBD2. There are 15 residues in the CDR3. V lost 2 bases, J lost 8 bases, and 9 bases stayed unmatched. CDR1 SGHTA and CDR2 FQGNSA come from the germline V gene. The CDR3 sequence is CASSLSRGVLGTQYF. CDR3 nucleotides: TGTGCCAGCAGCTTATCGCGGGGGGTGCTTGGTACGCAGTATTTT.

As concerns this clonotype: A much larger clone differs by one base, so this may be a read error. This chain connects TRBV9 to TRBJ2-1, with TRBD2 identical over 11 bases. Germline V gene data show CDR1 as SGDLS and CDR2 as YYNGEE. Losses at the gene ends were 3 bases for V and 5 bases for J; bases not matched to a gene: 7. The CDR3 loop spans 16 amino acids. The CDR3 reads CASSDSGGALNNEQFF. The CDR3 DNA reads TGTGCCAGCAGCGATAGCGGGGGGGCTCTCAACAATGAGCAGTTCTTC.

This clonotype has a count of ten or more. CDR3 sequence (DNA): TGTGCCAGCAGCTTGGCCGGTTCAGATACGCAGTATTTT. Encoded protein: CASSLAGSDTQYF. The chain carries TRBV5-4 and TRBJ2-3; D unclear. Germline V gene sequence: CDR1 SGHNT, CDR2 YYREEE (reference sequence). V dropped 0 bases and J dropped 4 bases, with 6 bases sitting between them. This CDR3 comprises 13 residues.